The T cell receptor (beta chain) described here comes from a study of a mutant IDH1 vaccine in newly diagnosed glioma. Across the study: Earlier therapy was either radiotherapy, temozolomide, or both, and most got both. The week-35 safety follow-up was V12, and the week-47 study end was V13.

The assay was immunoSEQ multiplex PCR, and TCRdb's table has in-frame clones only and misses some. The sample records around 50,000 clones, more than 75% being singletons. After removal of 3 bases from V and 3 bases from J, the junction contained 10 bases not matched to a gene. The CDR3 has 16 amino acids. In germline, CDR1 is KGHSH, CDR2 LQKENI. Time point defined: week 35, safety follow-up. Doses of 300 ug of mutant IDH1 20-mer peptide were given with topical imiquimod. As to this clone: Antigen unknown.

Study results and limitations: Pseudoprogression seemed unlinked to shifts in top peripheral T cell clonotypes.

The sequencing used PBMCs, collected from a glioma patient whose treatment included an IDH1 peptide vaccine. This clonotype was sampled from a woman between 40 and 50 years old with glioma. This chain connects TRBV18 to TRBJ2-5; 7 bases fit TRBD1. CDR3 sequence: CASSPILGQAKETQYF. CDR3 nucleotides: TGTGCCAGCTCACCCATATTAGGACAGGCGAAAGAGACCCAGTACTTC. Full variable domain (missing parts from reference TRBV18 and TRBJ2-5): NAGVMQNPRHLVRRRGQEARLRCSPMKGHSHVYWYRQLPEEGLKFMVYLQKENIIDESGMPKERFSAEFPKEGPSILRIQQVVRGDSAAYFCASSPILGQAKETQYFGPGTRLLVL.